The rows below give T cell receptor beta chains drawn from one sample of a study of glioma-infiltrating T cells. TCRdb called the multiplex PCR reads again in MiXCR, with one record for every CDR3 protein. Of 150,000 to 200,000 distinct CDR3 sequences in the sample, more than 30% were seen once. The sequenced sample consisted of glioma tissue, nonneoplastic brain tissue, or PBMCs (not recorded which). The receptors stem from a human donor with low-grade glioma or glioblastoma, undergoing nonglioma brain surgery, or in good health (not recorded which). The CDR3 runs from the conserved cysteine through the conserved F or W. Some rows mark clone size as missing; the rest say once, few, many or name a class of expanded clone.

J,size,V,CDR3
TRBJ1-2,many,TRBV5-6,CASSPGTEYGYTF
TRBJ2-6,few,TRBV12-3/TRBV12-4,CASSPVPQGAGANVLTF
TRBJ2-2,many,TRBV6-2/TRBV6-3,CASSYGAGTSYTGELFF
TRBJ2-3,many,TRBV7-2,CASSSGSSTDTQYF
TRBJ2-3,-,TRBV30,CAWSVQHTQYF
TRBJ2-5,few,TRBV29-1,CSAQQAGETQYF
TRBJ2-3,many,TRBV24-1,CATSDLGLQYF
TRBJ2-1,-,TRBV19,CASRGTEKEKGNEQFF
TRBJ1-6,few,TRBV7-9,CASSYNRDRGGSSPLHF
TRBJ2-6,few,TRBV10-3,CAMRAGTGISGANVLTF
TRBJ1-3,many,TRBV6-2/TRBV6-3,CASSYVGHRSGNTIYF
TRBJ1-4,-,TRBV5-4,CASKRGADEKLFF
TRBJ1-2,-,TRBV25-1,CASSHKTGALYGYTF
TRBJ2-3,many,TRBV6-6,CASSYTGPGDTQYF
TRBJ1-1,-,TRBV20-1,CSPGGRDTEAFF
TRBJ2-7,many,TRBV28,CASNPWSSGRAISYEQYF
TRBJ2-1,many,TRBV6-1,CASSYDPILSYNEQFF
TRBJ1-2,-,TRBV30,CAWSRTGANYGDTF
TRBJ2-3,many,TRBV27,CASSTYRGLTSTDTQYF
TRBJ1-2,many,TRBV6-1,CASSSVQGGYTF
TRBJ1-5,many,TRBV3-1,CASSQGQFNQPQHF
TRBJ2-7,many,TRBV28,CASSIPGQRNEQYF
TRBJ2-7,many,TRBV27,CASSLSQGAYEQYF
TRBJ2-5,many,TRBV6-2/TRBV6-3,CASSFYRGNQETQYF
TRBJ2-5,many,TRBV7-6,CASSHFLETQYF
TRBJ1-2,many,TRBV28,CASGINRGDYGYTF
TRBJ1-1,-,TRBV19,CASSITGGLWDAEAFF
TRBJ2-2,many,TRBV27,CASSPQWNTGELFF
TRBJ2-5,few,TRBV5-1,CASRERTSVQETQYF
TRBJ2-1,few,TRBV3-1,CASSQAGLADYYRSEQFF
TRBJ2-1,many,TRBV24-1,CATGQGAWNEQFF
TRBJ2-2,many,TRBV24-1,CATSDPGATGELFF
TRBJ1-5,-,TRBV19,CASSAQGNQPQHF
TRBJ1-5,many,TRBV7-2,CASSVRGNQPQHF
TRBJ2-1,few,TRBV10-3,CAISDRDGWYEQFF
TRBJ2-5,-,TRBV6-1,CASSEERGDQEAQYF
TRBJ1-2,many,TRBV2,CASNRQANYGYTF